This record covers a single T cell receptor (beta chain). This sample was included in a study of blood T cells in healthy people across ages. The authors ran a second PCR of about 7 to 11 cycles using a sample-barcoded 5' primer and a J-beta primer mix. Paired-end reads containing CDR3 totaled no fewer than 3 million for each sample. TCRdb independently ran MiXCR on the 5' RACE reads; one entry per CDR3 protein. The sample gives about 1.8 million distinct CDR3 sequences, less than 50% of which show up once; approximately 2.1% is in the top ten. There are 15 residues in the CDR3. The germline gives CDR1 SNHLY, CDR2 FYNNEI. V was trimmed by 7 bases and J by 2 bases, leaving 16 bases between them. Donors were healthy Caucasian individuals from Russia aged roughly 6 to 90. PBMCs, at least 7 million per sample, were isolated.

This sequence originates from a woman in her thirties or forties in good health. V and J are TRBV2 and TRBJ2-3; no definite D call. Sequencing used blood. CDR3 bases: TGTGCCAGCACCAGGCGAAACCTGCCCACAGATACGCAGTATTTT. Protein product: CASTRRNLPTDTQYF. Full variable domain (outside the CDR3, taken from reference TRBV2 and TRBJ2-3): EPEVTQTPSHQVTQMGQEVILRCVPISNHLYFYWYRQILGQKVEFLVSFYNNEISEKSEIFDDQFSVERPDGSNFTLKIRSTKLEDSAMYFCASTRRNLPTDTQYFGPGTRLTVL.